This T cell receptor (beta chain) was observed in a study of blood T cell repertoires in COVID-19. Study-wide context: Researchers got acute and convalescent COVID-19 samples from the United States, Italy and Spain.

As processed by the authors: Using reference gene primer amplification, nucleated cell counts were estimated. Repertoires were generated with immunoSEQ multiplex PCR, while TCRdb's copy carries only in-frame clones and drops some. V and J calls and clone size are given by that table; D and trimming were obtained from the DNA. Of about 280,000 clones listed, roughly 80% are singletons. CDR1 and CDR2 from the germline V gene are KGHSH and LQKENI. The CDR3 totals 13 residues. Unmatched junction bases numbered 8, after V lost 3 bases and J lost 10 bases. This clone was seen a few times. Participants were aged 18 to 89 years, lived in about two dozen US areas, and enrolled virtually. Clinical history reported by participants formed the basis on which cohorts were assigned.

This TCR derives from a man aged 40-50 years who had been exposed to COVID-19. The chain combines TRBV18 with TRBJ1-1, with 7 bases fitting TRBD1. Sequencing was performed on PBMCs or T cells enriched from blood (not recorded which). The CDR3 nucleotides are TGTGCCAGCTCACCCGAGGGGGCGGTAGGAGCTTTCTTT. Translated, it gives CASSPEGAVGAFF. The complete variable domain, with remaining parts taken from reference TRBV18 and TRBJ1-1, reads NAGVMQNPRHLVRRRGQEARLRCSPMKGHSHVYWYRQLPEEGLKFMVYLQKENIIDESGMPKERFSAEFPKEGPSILRIQQVVRGDSAAYFCASSPEGAVGAFFGQGTRLTVV.